These 3 T cell receptor beta chains originate from one sample sequenced in a study of blood T cells in healthy people across ages. Next came a second PCR, run for about 6 to 11 cycles, which used a sample-barcoded 5' primer along with a J-beta primer mix. Each CDR3 protein is one row after TCRdb ran MiXCR on the 5' RACE reads. The sample holds 730,000 or so distinct CDR3 sequences, 40% to 45% seen once. Input material: blood. These TCRs come from a woman in her sixties or seventies in good health.

In its sample, this clonotype was seen a few times. The chain couples TRBV7-6 to TRBJ1-6; 8 bases are a match to TRBD1. Germline CDR1 reads SGHVS; CDR2 reads FNYEAQ. The length of the CDR3 is 16 residues. V shed 3 bases, J shed 8 bases, and the junction held 9 bases outside the gene matches. As DNA, the CDR3 is TGTGCCAGCAGCTTGGGTTCAGGGGGCGGTTATTCACCCCTCCACTTT. Protein product: CASSLGSGGGYSPLHF.

This clonotype has at least ten counts. The chain combines TRBV4-1 with TRBJ2-3; D is uncertain. The germline CDR1 and CDR2 sequences are MGHRA and YSYEKL. V gave up 1 base and J gave up 0 bases, with 8 bases separating them. CDR3 length equals 15 residues. The CDR3 region is CASSQASRSTDTQYF. In DNA form, the CDR3 reads TGCGCCAGCAGCCAAGCAAGCCGAAGCACAGATACGCAGTATTTT.

The chain uses TRBV27 and TRBJ2-5, with 7 bases lining up with TRBD2. The CDR3 contains 15 residues. V shed 0 bases and J 11 bases; nucleotides not matched to a gene: 12. From germline, CDR1 is MNHEY and CDR2 SMNVEV (reference sequence). The DNA of the CDR3 is TGTGCCAGCAGTTTATCCCGAGCGGGGCCAAGAGAGCAGTACTTC. Protein: CASSLSRAGPREQYF.